The present entry profiles one T cell receptor (beta chain) with its context. Antigen unknown. The data derive from a study of T cell responses to AZD1222 COVID-19 vaccine. The method was immunoSEQ multiplex PCR; TCRdb's version includes in-frame clones alone and lacks a portion of them. Here the sample spans approximately 110,000 clones, about 89% being singletons. With V trimmed by 8 bases and J by 5 bases, 8 bases remained unmatched. The CDR3 length is 13 residues. The germline V gene has CDR1 MDHEN and CDR2 SYDVKM. General study points: Samples come after the peak T cell response, not at day 14. Donor demographics were predominantly white British with a female majority; clonal diversity may be underestimated.

The material was peripheral blood, obtained on day 0 of AZD1222 vaccination. The V call is TRBV28, the J call TRBJ2-5, with TRBD2 matching over 7 bases. The sequence was obtained from an adult in good health. This CDR3 is CASFTGGEETQYF. In nucleotides, the CDR3 is TGTGCCAGCTTTACGGGGGGTGAGGAGACCCAGTACTTC.